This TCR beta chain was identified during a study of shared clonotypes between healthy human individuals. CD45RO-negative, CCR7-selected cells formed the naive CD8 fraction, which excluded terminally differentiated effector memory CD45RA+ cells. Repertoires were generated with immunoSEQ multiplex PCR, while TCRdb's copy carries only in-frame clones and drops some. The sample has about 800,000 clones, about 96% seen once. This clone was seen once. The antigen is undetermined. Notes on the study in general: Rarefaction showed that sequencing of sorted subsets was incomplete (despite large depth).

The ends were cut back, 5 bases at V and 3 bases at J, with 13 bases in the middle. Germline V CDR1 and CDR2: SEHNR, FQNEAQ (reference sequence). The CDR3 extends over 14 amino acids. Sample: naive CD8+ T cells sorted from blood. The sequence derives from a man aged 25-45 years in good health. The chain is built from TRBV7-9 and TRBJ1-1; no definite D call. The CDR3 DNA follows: TGTGCCAGCAGCCTCTCTGGGGTGCACACTGAAGCTTTCTTT. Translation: CASSLSGVHTEAFF.